The next 24 T cell receptor beta chains were all read from a single sample in a study of T cells in women clearing cervical HPV infection. The method was immunoSEQ multiplex PCR; TCRdb's version includes in-frame clones alone and lacks a portion of them. The sample features roughly 38,000 clones, with approximately 6.4% in its top ten. Material: blood buffy coat. These receptor sequences come from a woman between 18 and 70 years old with a cervical HPV16 infection that either progressed to CIN3+ or cleared (not recorded which).

With respect to this clone: The read ends 3 residues before the CDR3 terminus; that terminus is restored from the germline J gene. Other DNA sequences within the sample encode an identical CDR3. The chain combines TRBV11-2 with TRBJ2-7; tentatively, D is TRBD1 (6 bases). Germline V lookup: CDR1 SGHAT, CDR2 FQNNGV. Trimming removed 5 bases at V and 1 base at J, with 15 bases between. This CDR3 is 15 amino acids long. The CDR3 bases that were read are TGTGCCAGCAGCCCCCAGACAGGTCCTTCCTACGAG. The encoded protein is CASSPQTGPSYE. The full CDR3 protein is CASSPQTGPSYEQYF.

CDR3 loop: CASSSGGSGNNNEQFF. CDR3 DNA (partial): TGTGCCAGCAGTAGCGGGGGTAGCGGAAACAACAATGAG. The rearrangement links TRBV12-3 or TRBV12-4 to TRBJ2-1; 8 bases are shared with TRBD2. The read finishes 3 residues shy of the CDR3 end, and the germline J gene is used to complete it. The ends lost 5 bases at V and 5 bases at J; junction bases unmatched: 11. The CDR3 extends over 16 amino acids.

The sequenced part of the CDR3 DNA is TGTGCCAGCAGGCTAGCGGGCTCCTACAATGAG. Translation gives CASRLAGSYNE. The complete CDR3 protein is CASRLAGSYNEQFF. The gene calls are TRBV6-2 or TRBV6-3 and TRBJ2-1; 8 bases agree with TRBD2. The sequence runs out 3 residues before the end of the CDR3; the remainder is reconstructed from the germline J gene. CDR1 and CDR2 from the germline V gene are MNHEY and SVGEGT. The junction had 1 base not matched to a gene; V was cut back by 6 bases and J by 0 bases. The CDR3 is 14 residues long.

As for this clone: Sequencing ends 3 residues short of the CDR3 end; the germline J gene provides the rest. This chain links TRBV30 with TRBJ2-7; D is undetermined. There are 12 residues in the CDR3. Trimming cost V 5 bases and J 6 bases, with 14 bases left between them. Germline CDR1 GTSNPN, CDR2 SVGIG (reference sequence). CDR3 region: CAWDIDPAEQYF. The covered CDR3 bases are TGTGCCTGGGACATCGACCCGGCCGAG. Full variable domain (rest looked up from reference TRBV30 and TRBJ2-7): SQTIHQWPATLVQPVGSPLSLECTVEGTSNPNLYWYRQAAGRGLQLLFYSVGIGQISSEVPQNLSASRPQDRQFILSSKKLLLSDSGFYLCAWDIDPAEQYFGPGTRLTVT.

Of note for this clone: The read terminates 3 residues before the CDR3 end, so the remaining end is supplied by the germline J gene. The gene calls are TRBV6-2 or TRBV6-3 and TRBJ2-1; D is perhaps TRBD2 (6 bases). This CDR3 has 14 amino acids. Germline CDR1 is MNHEY and CDR2 is SVGEGT. The germline V and J ends were trimmed by 0 bases and 9 bases, with 12 bases remaining between them. CDR3 amino acids: CASSYSLGGFEQFF. The CDR3 DNA, read in part, is TGTGCCAGCAGTTACTCGTTAGGAGGGTTTGAG.

About this clone itself: The observed sequence ends 3 residues before the CDR3 terminus, with the missing tail filled in from the germline J gene. The rearrangement uses TRBV6-2 or TRBV6-3 and TRBJ1-2, with D unclear. CDR3 length: 13 residues. Germline V lookup: CDR1 MNHEY, CDR2 SVGEGT. CDR3 amino acids: CATLAGGYYDYTF. The CDR3 DNA, read in part, is TGTGCCACCTTAGCGGGAGGCTACTACGAC.

The CDR3 bases that were read are TGCAGTGCCTCCCAGGGAGCGGGGGAACCAGATACG. Encoded protein: CSASQGAGEPDT. The full CDR3 is CSASQGAGEPDTQYF. The chain links TRBV20-1 to TRBJ2-3; 8 nucleotides align to TRBD2. The read ends 3 residues early relative to the CDR3; the germline J gene fills the gap. From germline, CDR1 is DFQATT and CDR2 SNEGSKA (reference sequence). Trimming cost V 6 bases and J 4 bases; bases outside gene matches: 12. This CDR3 region has 15 residues.

In regard to this clone: The junction differs from germline at one of its ends, possibly a read error. The observed sequence ends 3 residues before the CDR3 terminus, with the missing tail filled in from the germline J gene. At the DNA level, this CDR3 is encoded by other sequences in the same sample as well. The J gene is TRBJ1-3, the V gene TRBV28; D perhaps matches TRBD1 (5 bases). Germline assignment: CDR1 MDHEN and CDR2 SYDVKM. The CDR3 has 11 residues. The CDR3 spells CASSRENTIYF. The part of the CDR3 DNA that was read is TGTGCCAGCAGCAGGGAAAACACT.

As for this clone: The CDR3 goes on 3 residues after the read ends, and that part is filled in from the germline J gene. The chain links TRBV6-2 or TRBV6-3 to TRBJ1-2; 8 nucleotides align to TRBD1. Germline V CDR1 and CDR2: MNHEY, SVGEGT. The CDR3 contains 15 residues. CDR3: CASSYYGQGSLGYTF. The DNA read from the CDR3 is TGTGCCAGCAGTTATTACGGACAGGGAAGTTTAGGC.

Details on this clone: The read terminates 3 residues before the CDR3 end, so the remaining end is supplied by the germline J gene. This chain uses TRBV7-2 with TRBJ1-2, with D perhaps matching TRBD1 (5 bases). Germline-derived CDR1 and CDR2 are SGHTA and FQGNSA. The CDR3 is made up of 13 amino acids. Partial CDR3 DNA: TGTGCCAGCAGCTTACCCGGGATGGACATC. This encodes CASSLPGMDI. The entire CDR3 sequence reads CASSLPGMDIYTF.

Measured by frequency, this clone is medium-sized. From the germline J gene comes the end of the CDR3, since the read stops 3 residues before it. The chain has TRBV4-1 and TRBJ2-7; D unclear. Trimming took 3 bases from V and 5 from J, leaving 14 bases between them. The CDR3 loop spans 14 amino acids. Germline CDR1 MGHRA, CDR2 YSYEKL. CDR3 amino acids: CASSQTSTRDEQYF. Partial CDR3 DNA: TGCGCCAGCAGCCAGACGAGTACAAGGGACGAG.

A word on this clone: The CDR3 extends 3 residues past the end of the read, so its final part is completed from the germline J gene. The chain couples TRBV2 to TRBJ1-2, with a tentative D call TRBD1 (6 bases). Per the germline V gene, CDR1 is SNHLY and CDR2 is FYNNEI. There are 13 residues in the CDR3. The germline V and J ends were trimmed by 8 bases and 2 bases, with 12 bases remaining between them. Partial CDR3 DNA: TGTGCCAGCGAGAAGACAGGCAACTATGGC. Encoded protein: CASEKTGNYG. The full-length CDR3 reads as CASEKTGNYGYTF.

Regarding this clone: The read stops 3 residues short of the end of the CDR3; the missing end is completed from the germline J gene. The chain employs TRBV5-1 and TRBJ2-5, with 9 bases identical to TRBD2. Trimming removed 4 bases from V and 4 bases from J; junction bases left unmatched: 2. Germline CDR1 and CDR2: SGHRS and YFSETQ. CDR3 length: 13 residues. CDR3 DNA (partial): TGCGCCAGCAGCAGGGGACTAGCAGAGACC. Translation gives CASSRGLAET. From start to end, the CDR3 is CASSRGLAETQYF.

Concerning this clone itself: The CDR3 extends 3 residues past the end of the read, so its final part is completed from the germline J gene. At the DNA level, this CDR3 is encoded by other sequences in the same sample as well. The chain recombines TRBV7-3 with TRBJ2-5, with 10 positions matching TRBD1. Germline CDR1 reads SGHTA; CDR2 reads FQGTGA. The CDR3 covers 15 residues. V lost 5 bases, J lost 4 bases, and 7 bases stayed unmatched. CDR3 sequence: CASSLMGQGRETQYF. CDR3 DNA (partial): TGTGCCAGCAGCCTAATGGGACAGGGGAGAGAGACC. The entire variable domain, with the rest obtained from reference TRBV7-3 and TRBJ2-5, is as follows: GAGVSQTPSNKVTEKGKYVELRCDPISGHTALYWYRQSLGQGPEFLIYFQGTGAADDSGLPNDRFFAVRPEGSVSTLKIQRTERGDSAVYLCASSLMGQGRETQYFGPGTRLLVL.

Concerning this clone itself: With the read ending 3 residues before the CDR3 end, the germline J gene is used to fill in that end. The V call is TRBV18, the J call TRBJ1-2, with TRBD1 identical over 10 bases. CDR1 and CDR2 (germline): KGHSH, LQKENI. This CDR3 contains 15 residues. The covered CDR3 bases are TGTGCCAGCTCACGCGCGGGGACAGGGGCCTACGAC. Translation gives CASSRAGTGAYD. The complete CDR3 sequence is CASSRAGTGAYDYTF.

About this clone itself: The read ends 3 residues before the CDR3 terminus; that terminus is restored from the germline J gene. The chain employs TRBV18 and TRBJ1-5; D may be TRBD1 (6 bases). The CDR3 contains 15 residues. Germline V gives CDR1 KGHSH, CDR2 LQKENI. Trimming took off 6 bases at V and 5 bases at J, with 17 bases between the two ends. The sequenced CDR3 bases are TGTGCCAGCTCCCCAGAAGGGACATCGGATCAGCCC. Amino acids: CASSPEGTSDQP. The full CDR3 sequence reads CASSPEGTSDQPQHF. The variable domain in full, with the rest retrieved from reference TRBV18 and TRBJ1-5, is NAGVMQNPRHLVRRRGQEARLRCSPMKGHSHVYWYRQLPEEGLKFMVYLQKENIIDESGMPKERFSAEFPKEGPSILRIQQVVRGDSAAYFCASSPEGTSDQPQHFGDGTRLSIL.

With respect to this clone: Read coverage stops 3 residues before the CDR3 terminus; the germline J gene supplies the remainder. The rearrangement joins TRBV7-9 to TRBJ2-3; D is unresolved. The CDR3 loop spans 14 amino acids. CDR1 and CDR2 (germline): SEHNR, FQNEAQ (reference sequence). The V end lost 1 base, the J end lost 4 bases, and 9 bases lay between the germline ends. The CDR3 spells CASSLEVRADTQYF. CDR3 DNA, as far as it was read: TGTGCCAGCAGCTTAGAGGTTAGGGCAGATACG.

Regarding this clone: Read sequence stops 3 residues before the CDR3 end, and the germline J gene provides the missing end. The chain couples TRBV5-5 to TRBJ2-7; 7 bases are a match to TRBD1. The CDR3 has 15 amino acids. V dropped 1 base and J dropped 3; count of bases not matched to a gene: 7. CDR1 and CDR2 from the germline V gene are SGHKS and YYEKEE (reference sequence). Partial CDR3 DNA: TGTGCCAGCAGCTTGATAGGGACAGAAGTCTACGAG. It encodes CASSLIGTEVYE. In full, the CDR3 reads CASSLIGTEVYEQYF.

As for this clone: The read comes to an end 3 residues before the CDR3 does, leaving the germline J gene to fill in the end. V and J are TRBV7-8 and TRBJ2-3; 11 nucleotides line up with TRBD2. The junction had 1 base not matched to a gene; V was cut back by 1 base and J by 1 base. The CDR3 covers 16 residues. Germline V CDR1 and CDR2: SGHVS, FQNEAQ. The CDR3 is CASSLVAGGGTDTQYF. The sequenced CDR3 bases are TGTGCCAGCAGCTTAGTAGCGGGAGGGGGCACAGATACG.

Worth noting for this clone: From the germline J gene comes the end of the CDR3, since the read stops 3 residues before it. This chain connects TRBV20-1 to TRBJ1-1, with a weak D call TRBD1 (6 bases). Germline V CDR1 and CDR2: DFQATT, SNEGSKA (reference sequence). The CDR3 is 11 amino acids. Incomplete CDR3 DNA: TGCAGTGTTGGTGGGGGGGCCCAA. It specifies CSVGGGAQ. In full, the CDR3 reads CSVGGGAQAFF.

Concerning this clone itself: The CDR3 end is not reached by the read, which stops 3 residues before it; the germline J gene fills it in. The genes are TRBV29-1 and TRBJ2-3; D remains unclear. This CDR3 is 14 amino acids long. V shed 3 bases and J shed 4 bases, with 14 bases lying between them. Per germline, CDR1 SQVTM and CDR2 ANQGSEA. CDR3 sequence: CSVDKGRIADTQYF. CDR3 DNA, as far as it was read: TGCAGCGTTGACAAGGGCAGGATCGCAGATACG.

Details on this clone: The read falls 3 residues short of the CDR3 end, and the missing part is taken from the germline J gene. V is TRBV5-6 and J is TRBJ2-7; 10 bases fit TRBD1. The CDR3 extends over 15 amino acids. The V gene's germline CDR1 is SGHDT and CDR2 YYEEEE. V was clipped by 4 bases and J by 4 bases; unmatched bases: 8. The CDR3 is CASSPGTGVLYEQYF. CDR3 DNA, as far as it was read: TGTGCCAGCAGCCCCGGGACAGGGGTTTTATACGAG.

Details on this clone: Relative to the germline gene, one junction end is altered; a read error may explain this. The read is 3 residues too short to cover the CDR3 end, so that end is filled in from the germline J gene. The chain has TRBV7-9 and TRBJ1-2, with D tentatively TRBD1 (5 bases). Germline CDR1 is SEHNR and CDR2 is FQNEAQ (reference sequence). The length of the CDR3 is 14 residues. The CDR3 protein is CASSGTSGSYDYTF. Partial CDR3 DNA: TGTGCCAGCAGCGGGACTAGCGGGAGCTATGAC.

A note on this clone: The read terminates 3 residues before the CDR3 end, so the remaining end is supplied by the germline J gene. The V and J genes are TRBV25-1 and TRBJ2-7; 7 nucleotides agree with TRBD1. With V trimmed by 2 bases and J by 3 bases, 13 bases remained unmatched. CDR3 length: 17 amino acids. CDR1 is MGHDK, CDR2 SYGVNS, per germline. The sequenced CDR3 bases are TGTGCCAGCAGTGAACCCCTCTCAGACAGGGTCGGCTACGAG. Its protein product is CASSEPLSDRVGYE. The complete CDR3 protein is CASSEPLSDRVGYEQYF.